A single sample gave rise to the 7 T cell receptor beta chains below, sequenced in a study of T cell changes during pregnancy in multiple sclerosis. Profiled with immunoSEQ multiplex PCR; TCRdb holds only in-frame clones, not every one. The sample yields around 70,000 clones, around 90% seen once. The sequencing used CD4+ T cells from peripheral blood mononuclear cells, collected after pregnancy. The receptors shown here come from a female donor with multiple sclerosis, enrolled in a pregnancy study.

The genes are TRBV6-1 and TRBJ1-5, with a tentative D call TRBD1 (5 bases). Trimming left V 4 bases short and J 5 bases short, with 15 bases between. The CDR3 consists of 15 residues. The germline CDR1 and CDR2 sequences are MNHNS and SASEGT. CDR3 amino acids: CASSVGGTLHQPQHF. CDR3 nucleotides: TGTGCCAGCAGTGTTGGGGGGACCCTCCATCAGCCCCAGCATTTT.

This rearrangement joins TRBV5-1 to TRBJ1-6, with TRBD1 identical over 7 bases. This CDR3 comprises 15 residues. Germline V gene lookup returns CDR1 SGHRS and CDR2 YFSETQ. The junction had 7 bases not matched to a gene; V was cut back by 0 bases and J by 10 bases. The CDR3 loop reads CASSLGQGGSSPLHF. The DNA of the CDR3 is TGCGCCAGCAGCTTGGGACAGGGCGGCTCGTCACCCCTCCACTTT.

In nucleotides, the CDR3 is TGTGCCTGGAGCCCTTCACAGGGTTGGAGCGGCTCTGGGGCCAACGTCCTGACTTTC. Encoded protein: CAWSPSQGWSGSGANVLTF. The chain couples TRBV30 to TRBJ2-6; possibly TRBD1 for D (6 bases). Germline V gene data show CDR1 as GTSNPN and CDR2 as SVGIG (reference sequence). The ends were cut back, 3 bases at V and 0 bases at J, with 21 bases in the middle. CDR3 length: 19 residues. Using reference TRBV30 and TRBJ2-6 for the parts outside the CDR3, the full variable domain is SQTIHQWPATLVQPVGSPLSLECTVEGTSNPNLYWYRQAAGRGLQLLFYSVGIGQISSEVPQNLSASRPQDRQFILSSKKLLLSDSGFYLCAWSPSQGWSGSGANVLTFGAGSRLTVL.

The rearrangement uses TRBV11-2 and TRBJ1-4; possibly TRBD1 for D (5 bases). CDR1 and CDR2 from the germline V gene are SGHAT and FQNNGV. The CDR3 consists of 18 residues. V was clipped by 1 base and J by 3 bases, with 18 bases between them. The CDR3 is CASSLAPAGLGANEKLFF. CDR3 nucleotide sequence: TGTGCCAGCAGCTTAGCCCCCGCAGGGCTTGGGGCTAATGAAAAACTGTTTTTT.

This clone occurred once. At one end, the junction sequence differs from germline, possibly due to a read error. The chain links TRBV7-3 to TRBJ1-3; D is perhaps TRBD1 (6 bases). The CDR3 totals 13 residues. CDR1 is SGHTA and CDR2 is FQGTGA in the germline V gene. The CDR3 sequence is CASSYDGQPPFNF. In DNA form, the CDR3 reads TGTGCCAGCAGCTACGATGGACAGCCTCCTTTCAATTTT.

CDR3 bases: TGCGCCAGCAGCTTGGAGCAGGGAAATTTGAACACTGAAGCTTTCTTT. Protein: CASSLEQGNLNTEAFF. V is TRBV5-1 and J is TRBJ1-1; maybe TRBD1 (5 bases). Trimming took off 0 bases at V and 0 bases at J, with 12 bases between the two ends. Germline loops: CDR1 SGHRS, CDR2 YFSETQ. There are 16 residues in the CDR3.

The rearrangement uses TRBV15 and TRBJ2-7, with 8 positions matching TRBD2. From germline, CDR1 is LNHNV and CDR2 YYDKDF (reference sequence). Losses at the gene ends were 0 bases for V and 7 bases for J; bases not matched to a gene: 11. The CDR3 has 16 amino acids. The CDR3 coding sequence is TGTGCCACCAGCAGAGATCTGAGCGGGGGTTCGGTGGAGCAGTACTTC. It specifies CATSRDLSGGSVEQYF. The full variable domain, in which reference TRBV15 and TRBJ2-7 provide the parts outside the CDR3, is DAMVIQNPRYQVTQFGKPVTLSCSQTLNHNVMYWYQQKSSQAPKLLFHYYDKDFNNEADTPDNFQSRRPNTSFCFLDIRSPGLGDTAMYLCATSRDLSGGSVEQYFGPGTRLTVT.